Listed here is a single T cell receptor beta chain. With random hexamers, reverse transcription was performed on about 0.5 to 1 ug of RNA. MiXCR was run by TCRdb on the immunoSEQ multiplex PCR reads, yielding one entry per CDR3 protein. The sample lists about 240,000 distinct CDR3 sequences, 90% to 97% occurring once. This specimen belongs to a study of CD8 T cells in Susac syndrome. Germline-derived CDR1 and CDR2 are GTSNPN and SVGIG (reference sequence). The V end was cut by 1 base, the J end by 2 bases, with 13 bases between. The CDR3 length is 15 residues. The chain employs TRBV30 and TRBJ2-3; possibly TRBD2 for D (5 bases). The specimen was CD4+ T cells from PBMCs. This sequence originates from a human donor with Susac syndrome. DNA of the CDR3: TGTGCCTGGAGTGAGGGTAGCGTGGCCACAGATACGCAGTATTTT. This gives the protein CAWSEGSVATDTQYF.